The entry below gives a single T cell receptor (beta chain) sequence along with its context. The antigen remains undetermined. Germline V gene data show CDR1 as LGHNT and CDR2 as FRNRAP. The CDR3 sequence is 13 residues long. Trimming removed 8 bases from V and 4 bases from J, with 12 bases in between. The record originates from a study of T cell responses to AZD1222 COVID-19 vaccine. General observations from the study: Most donors were white British and more were female, and clonal diversity was possibly underestimated.

Profiling relied on immunoSEQ multiplex PCR, and the TCRdb table lists in-frame clones only, not all of them. The table records under 200,000 clones, roughly 90% of them present only once. Some second doses came at about 4 weeks and others at about 12 weeks; these were pooled. The chain uses TRBV12-5 and TRBJ1-5; weak D call: TRBD1 (5 bases). Source: peripheral blood, taken 28 days after the second AZD1222 dose. This receptor was identified in an adult who received the AZD1222 COVID-19 vaccine. The CDR3 reads CASRGALNQPQHF. DNA of the CDR3: TGTGCTAGTCGCGGGGCGTTGAATCAGCCCCAGCATTTT.